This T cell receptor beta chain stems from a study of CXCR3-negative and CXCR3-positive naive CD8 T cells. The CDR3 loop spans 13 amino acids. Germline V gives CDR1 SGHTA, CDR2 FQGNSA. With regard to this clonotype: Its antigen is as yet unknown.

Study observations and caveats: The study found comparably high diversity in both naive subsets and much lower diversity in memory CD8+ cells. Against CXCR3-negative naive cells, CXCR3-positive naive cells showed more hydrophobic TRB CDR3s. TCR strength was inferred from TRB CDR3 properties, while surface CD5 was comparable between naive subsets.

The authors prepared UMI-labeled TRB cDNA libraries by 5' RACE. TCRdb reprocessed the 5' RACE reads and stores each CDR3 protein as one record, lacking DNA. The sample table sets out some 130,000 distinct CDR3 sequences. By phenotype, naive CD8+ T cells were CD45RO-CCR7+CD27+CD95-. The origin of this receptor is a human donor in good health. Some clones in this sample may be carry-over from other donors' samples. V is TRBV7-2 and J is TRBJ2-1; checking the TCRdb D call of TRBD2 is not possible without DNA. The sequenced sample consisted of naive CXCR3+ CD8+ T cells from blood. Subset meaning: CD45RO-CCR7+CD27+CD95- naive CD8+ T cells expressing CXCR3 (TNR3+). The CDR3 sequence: CASSLPAGNEQFF.